The 23 T cell receptor beta chains below come from one sample, sequenced in a study of human T cells and chemical hapten exposure. TCRdb re-called the RACE reads through MiXCR, storing one row per CDR3 protein. The sample includes approximately 350,000 distinct CDR3 sequences, under 9% seen only once; the top ten take around 8.4%. Time point in this sample: patch test 1, 2 weeks after DPC sensitization. This sample's treatment: therapeutic diphenylcyclopropenone sensitization with weekly scalp DPC. The sample here was whole blood, taken in connection with sensitization to the hapten diphenylcyclopropenone (DPC). The receptors come from a woman aged 18 to 35 with alopecia areata. Some clones in this sample may be carry-over from other donors' samples.

The sample holds many counts of this clonotype. The V call is TRBV29-1, the J call TRBJ1-1; D gene unclear. Trimming took off 2 bases at V and 7 bases at J, with 11 bases between the two ends. The CDR3 covers 12 residues. Looked up from germline, CDR1 is SQVTM and CDR2 is ANQGSEA. The CDR3: CSVESRKIEAFF. CDR3 sequence (DNA): TGCAGCGTTGAATCCAGGAAAATTGAAGCTTTCTTT.

Only a few counts were recorded for this clonotype. The genes are TRBV7-8 and TRBJ1-1; a possible D gene is TRBD1 (5 bases). V was clipped by 0 bases and J by 4 bases, with 21 bases between them. This CDR3 is built from 18 residues. Germline V gives CDR1 SGHVS, CDR2 FQNEAQ. CDR3 nucleotide sequence: TGTGCCAGCAGCTTAGCCCGGGGACTAAATTGGTTGGGCACTGAAGCTTTCTTT. Protein: CASSLARGLNWLGTEAFF.

The rearrangement joins TRBV5-6 to TRBJ2-5, with D hard to call. Germline V gene sequence: CDR1 SGHDT, CDR2 YYEEEE. The CDR3 runs 12 residues. V was trimmed by 3 bases and J by 4 bases, leaving 7 bases between them. The CDR3 DNA sequence: TGTGCCAGCAGCTCATGGCCAGAGACCCAGTACTTC. Its protein is CASSSWPETQYF.

This clonotype has only one observation. This chain connects TRBV18 to TRBJ2-1, with D possibly TRBD2 on 6 matching bases. CDR1 and CDR2 from the germline V gene are KGHSH and LQKENI. There are 15 residues in the CDR3. Trimming took 3 bases from V and 5 from J, leaving 14 bases between them. The CDR3 sequence is CASSPRNRENNEQFF. CDR3 bases: TGTGCCAGCTCACCGCGTAATCGGGAGAACAATGAGCAGTTCTTC.

The chain combines TRBV3-1 with TRBJ1-1; D unresolved. The germline V gene encodes CDR1 LGHDT and CDR2 YNNKEL (reference sequence). The V and J ends lost 1 base and 4 bases respectively, with 10 bases between them. The CDR3 has 14 residues. In nucleotides, the CDR3 is TGTGCCAGCAGCCAAGCAGAGGCGGGCACTGAAGCTTTCTTT. Its protein product is CASSQAEAGTEAFF.

This clonotype was counted at least ten times. The gene calls are TRBV7-3 and TRBJ2-3, with TRBD2 matching over 9 bases. CDR1 is SGHTA and CDR2 is FQGTGA in the germline V gene. V lost 2 bases and J lost 2; bases outside the gene matches: 2. The CDR3 covers 15 residues. CDR3 sequence (DNA): TGTGCCAGCAGCTTAGCTAGCGGGGTCACAGATACGCAGTATTTT. Its protein is CASSLASGVTDTQYF.

This clonotype was counted many times. The V and J genes are TRBV29-1 and TRBJ2-1, with D possibly being TRBD2 (6 bases). The CDR3 has 13 residues. From germline, CDR1 is SQVTM and CDR2 ANQGSEA. The V end was cut by 4 bases, the J end by 4 bases, with 11 bases between. CDR3 in amino acids: CSVVGGEYNEQFF. The CDR3 DNA follows: TGCAGCGTTGTAGGCGGGGAATACAATGAGCAGTTCTTC.

This clonotype came up many times. The chain employs TRBV6-5 and TRBJ2-6; possible D gene TRBD2, 6 bases. This CDR3 region has 18 residues. Between the trimmed V and J ends, which lost 0 bases and 5 bases, there was a span of 17 bases. Germline-derived CDR1 and CDR2 are MNHEY and SVGAGI. CDR3 sequence reads: CASSYSQTGGLRANVLTF. The DNA for the CDR3 is TGTGCCAGCAGTTACTCTCAAACCGGAGGGTTGAGGGCCAACGTCCTGACTTTC.

This clonotype turned up a few times. The V gene is TRBV10-3, the J gene TRBJ1-2; D might be TRBD1 (5 bases). Trimming removed 9 bases at V and 2 bases at J, with 13 bases between. The CDR3 contains 13 residues. Looked up from germline, CDR1 is ENHRY and CDR2 is SYGVKD. The CDR3 reads CAIQGSPNYGYTF. The CDR3 DNA reads as TGTGCCATTCAGGGATCCCCCAACTATGGCTACACCTTC.

The chain carries TRBV19 and TRBJ2-7; 10 bases match TRBD1. The CDR3 contains 15 residues. J gave up 3 bases and V 5 bases, and 7 bases lay outside the gene matches. Germline CDR1 LNHDA, CDR2 SQIVND (reference sequence). The CDR3 region has the DNA TGTGCCAGTAGTCTGGCCGGGACAGGGGTCTACGAGCAGTACTTC. Protein product: CASSLAGTGVYEQYF.

The table lists this clonotype with many counts. The genes are TRBV10-3 and TRBJ2-2; 7 nucleotides agree with TRBD1. The CDR3 is 15 amino acids. J lost 8 bases, V lost 0 bases, and 6 bases had no gene match. Germline V gene sequence: CDR1 ENHRY, CDR2 SYGVKD. The CDR3 here is CAISESTGPRGELFF. CDR3 bases: TGTGCCATCAGTGAGTCGACAGGGCCGAGGGGGGAGCTGTTTTTT.

This clonotype showed up many times. This chain joins TRBV4-2 and TRBJ1-3, with 9 bases lining up with TRBD1. Per germline, CDR1 LGHNA and CDR2 YNFKEQ. J lost 4 bases, V lost 2 bases, and 9 bases had no gene match. This CDR3 region has 17 residues. The CDR3 bases are TGTGCCAGCAGCCAAAAACCGGGACAGGGATCCGGAAACACCATATATTTT. As protein: CASSQKPGQGSGNTIYF.

This clonotype was detected many times. The genes are TRBV5-4 and TRBJ1-1; no clear D. V lost 1 base to trimming and J lost 3 bases, with 13 bases between them. CDR1 is SGHNT, CDR2 YYREEE, per germline (reference sequence). The length of the CDR3 is 15 residues. The CDR3 nucleotides are TGTGCCAGCAGCTTGCCCGGGTCCCAGGACACTGAAGCTTTCTTT. Its protein is CASSLPGSQDTEAFF. The variable domain in full, with the rest retrieved from reference TRBV5-4 and TRBJ1-1, is ETGVTQSPTHLIKTRGQQVTLRCSSQSGHNTVSWYQQALGQGPQFIFQYYREEENGRGNFPPRFSGLQFPNYSSELNVNALELDDSALYLCASSLPGSQDTEAFFGQGTRLTVV.

The gene calls are TRBV20-1 and TRBJ1-2; TRBD1 might be the D (5 bases). Between the trimmed V and J ends, which lost 7 bases and 1 base, there was a span of 13 bases. CDR1 is DFQATT, CDR2 SNEGSKA, per germline (reference sequence). This CDR3 is 13 amino acids long. CDR3 residues: CSGYQGINYGYTF. The CDR3 region has the DNA TGCAGTGGTTATCAGGGTATTAACTATGGCTACACCTTC.

This clonotype occurred a few times. The V gene is TRBV6-6, the J gene TRBJ1-3, with TRBD1 identical over 7 bases. Germline V gene lookup returns CDR1 MNHNY and CDR2 SVGAGI (reference sequence). The CDR3 spans 15 residues. V lost 2 bases, J lost 2 bases, and 3 bases stayed unmatched. CDR3 sequence reads: CASSYDRVAGNTIYF. The CDR3 DNA follows: TGTGCCAGCAGTTACGACAGGGTGGCTGGAAACACCATATATTTT.

This clonotype was seen repeatedly, ten times or more. The chain joins TRBV29-1 to TRBJ2-3; D is perhaps TRBD1 (5 bases). V was trimmed by 8 bases and J by 5 bases, leaving 20 bases between them. The length of the CDR3 is 14 residues. CDR1 and CDR2 (germline): SQVTM, ANQGSEA. CDR3: CSSDSWWEVDTQYF. For the CDR3, the DNA is TGCAGCTCTGACAGTTGGTGGGAAGTAGATACGCAGTATTTT.

This clonotype turned up a few times. V is TRBV6-1 and J is TRBJ1-3; D possibly corresponds to TRBD1 (5 bases). From germline, CDR1 is MNHNS and CDR2 SASEGT. The CDR3 is 17 amino acids. Trimming stripped 0 bases from V and 0 bases from J, with 12 bases between. CDR3 sequence: CASSEAWGGSSGNTIYF. Here the CDR3 DNA reads TGTGCCAGCAGTGAAGCATGGGGGGGGAGCTCTGGAAACACCATATATTTT.

This clonotype was recorded many times. The chain has TRBV4-3 and TRBJ2-3; D is undetermined. This CDR3 comprises 16 residues. Trimming took 0 bases from V and 2 from J, leaving 12 bases between them. The germline CDR1 and CDR2 sequences are LGHNA and YSLEER. The CDR3 here is CASSQDVGPDTDTQYF. For the CDR3, the DNA is TGCGCCAGCAGCCAAGATGTTGGGCCTGACACAGATACGCAGTATTTT.

This clonotype has a count of ten or more. The chain is built from TRBV5-1 and TRBJ2-7; D perhaps matches TRBD2 (5 bases). Germline V lookup: CDR1 SGHRS, CDR2 YFSETQ. This CDR3 contains 15 residues. The ends were cut back, 5 bases at V and 0 bases at J, with 15 bases in the middle. CDR3 sequence (DNA): TGCGCCAGCAGAGTCTCTCTAGGGAGCTCCTACGAGCAGTACTTC. Translating gives CASRVSLGSSYEQYF.

The sample holds many counts of this clonotype. The V call is TRBV7-9, the J call TRBJ2-7, with D possibly being TRBD1 (5 bases). Trimming removed 3 bases from V and 2 bases from J, with 11 bases in between. This CDR3 spans 14 amino acids. Germline values: CDR1 SEHNR, CDR2 FQNEAQ (reference sequence). The CDR3 reads CASSLVGQTYEQYF. CDR3 DNA sequence: TGTGCCAGCAGCTTGGTAGGACAAACCTACGAGCAGTACTTC.

The rearrangement uses TRBV7-9 and TRBJ2-7; D ambiguous. Germline assignment: CDR1 SEHNR and CDR2 FQNEAQ (reference sequence). This CDR3 has 12 residues. Trimming took 8 bases from V and 3 from J, leaving 11 bases between them. CDR3 sequence (DNA): TGTGCCAGCGGGGTGGGCGACTACGAGCAGTACTTC. Translating it yields CASGVGDYEQYF. Supplemented by reference TRBV7-9 and TRBJ2-7, the full variable domain reads DTGVSQNPRHKITKRGQNVTFRCDPISEHNRLYWYRQTLGQGPEFLTYFQNEAQLEKSRLLSDRFSAERPKGSFSTLEIQRTEQGDSAMYLCASGVGDYEQYFGPGTRLTVT.

The gene calls are TRBV5-6 and TRBJ2-1; no clear D gene. CDR1 is SGHDT, CDR2 YYEEEE, per germline. The CDR3 has 11 residues. The germline V and J ends were trimmed by 3 bases and 8 bases, with 6 bases remaining between them. For the CDR3, the DNA is TGTGCCAGCAGCTGGACCGATGAGCAGTTCTTC. Translation gives CASSWTDEQFF.

The table lists this clonotype with a few counts. The chain's CDR3 is CASSVVTEAFF. The CDR3 DNA sequence: TGTGCCAGCAGTGTAGTCACTGAAGCTTTCTTT. The genes are TRBV6-1 and TRBJ1-1; D is undetermined. The CDR3 is 11 amino acids. Trimming took 4 bases from V and 4 from J, leaving 4 bases between them. The V gene's germline CDR1 is MNHNS and CDR2 SASEGT.